These 4 T cell receptor beta chains share one sample of origin, sequenced in a study of shared T cell receptors in the human thymus listed by TCRdb under 2021. The library was prepared using the immunoSEQ multiplex PCR assay. The table comes from immuneACCESS by way of TCRdb, which keeps in-frame sequences with V and J called. Part of the clones is missing from these tables; in studies checked, under half for an unresolved V gene and the rest for unknown reasons. The sample records 540,000 or so clones, about 80% of which are singletons. The ten largest account for about 0.013% of the sample. A further study also used this sample, focusing on human thymus T cells.

Sequencing was performed on thymocytes. The receptors come from a boy younger than two with a congenital heart defect. Donor details come from another sample of the same person, matched by shared clones.

The V gene is TRBV30, the J gene TRBJ2-6, with D perhaps matching TRBD2 (5 bases). The CDR3 has 19 residues. V was clipped by 0 bases and J by 4 bases, with 22 bases between them. Germline assignment: CDR1 GTSNPN and CDR2 SVGIG (reference sequence). The CDR3 sequence: CAWSVRPSGRGSGANVLTF. CDR3 bases: TGTGCCTGGAGTGTACGGCCCTCCGGCCGAGGGTCAGGGGCCAACGTCCTGACTTTC.

The chain links TRBV19 to TRBJ2-2; TRBD2 is a possible D gene (6 bases). From germline, CDR1 is LNHDA and CDR2 SQIVND (reference sequence). Trimming removed 1 base at V and 10 bases at J, with 19 bases between. The CDR3 is 16 amino acids. In nucleotides, the CDR3 is TGTGCCAGTAGTATAGGGGAGGCAGGCTCGCGAGAGGAGCTGTTTTTT. This encodes CASSIGEAGSREELFF.

This chain links TRBV6-5 with TRBJ1-1; D is perhaps TRBD1 (5 bases). There are 14 residues in the CDR3. Deletions cut 6 bases from V and 1 base from J, with 12 bases between. The germline V gene encodes CDR1 MNHEY and CDR2 SVGAGI. CDR3 region: CASSCPGGNTEAFF. Written as DNA, the CDR3 is TGTGCCAGCAGCTGTCCCGGGGGGAACACTGAAGCTTTCTTT.

As regards this clone: Within the sample, other DNA sequences also encode this same CDR3. V usage is TRBV4-2 and J usage is TRBJ2-7; D might be TRBD1 (6 bases). The germline V gene encodes CDR1 LGHNA and CDR2 YNFKEQ. CDR3 length equals 13 residues. V dropped 0 bases and J dropped 7 bases, with 10 bases sitting between them. The CDR3 nucleotides are TGTGCCAGCAGCCAAGATCAGGGGAGAGAGCAGTACTTC. This gives the protein CASSQDQGREQYF.